Below, 21 T cell receptor beta chains from the same sample are listed, as sequenced in a study of beta chain features in type 1 diabetes listed by TCRdb under 2018. What the research found in general, with its limitations: A moderate but significant shortening of TCRB CDR3 length was observed in type 1 diabetes patients in all four CD4+ subsets.

The library was prepared using the immunoSEQ multiplex PCR assay. All of the isolated RNA was reverse transcribed with the High Capacity cDNA Reverse Transcription Kit, so expressed TCRB transcripts were sequenced. TCRdb provides this immuneACCESS table in a form limited to in-frame rearrangements. Some clones are lacking; in checked studies, under half of them reflect an unresolved V gene, and why the rest are absent is not known. The sample profile shows a few hundred thousand clones; under 20% of them were found once. The ten largest clones take up roughly 0.08% of the sample. These TCRs' antigens remain unknown. The specimen sequenced was naive CD4+ T cells from blood. Read against the paper, the sample's cell subset or site label means: true naive CD4+ T cells. The receptor source for this set is a man under 40 with type 1 diabetes.

This clone showed up just a few times. V gene TRBV4-1 combines with J gene TRBJ2-5; D is uncertain. The V gene's germline CDR1 is MGHRA and CDR2 YSYEKL. The V and J ends lost 0 bases and 5 bases respectively, with 7 bases between them. The length of the CDR3 is 13 residues. The CDR3 coding sequence is TGCGCCAGCAGCCAAGATTCTGTGGAGACCCAGTACTTC. Its translation is CASSQDSVETQYF.

A few counts support this clone. The junction departs from germline at one end; a sequencing error may be responsible. This chain uses TRBV16 with TRBJ1-1, with D uncertain. Looked up from germline, CDR1 is KGHSY and CDR2 is FQNENV. This CDR3 region has 13 residues. CDR3 sequence (DNA): TGTGCCAGCAGCCAGTTTTGGCAGACTGGAGCTTTCTTT. Residues: CASSQFWQTGAFF.

This chain joins TRBV29-1 and TRBJ1-4; 12 bases match TRBD1. Germline V gene data show CDR1 as SQVTM and CDR2 as ANQGSEA. Germline trimming cut 6 bases from V and 16 bases from J; bases unmatched to any gene: 12. CDR3 length: 13 amino acids. CDR3 residues: CSVLPGQGAPQFF. The CDR3 nucleotides are TGCAGCGTACTACCGGGACAGGGGGCCCCCCAGTTTTTT. Looking up the rest from reference TRBV29-1 and TRBJ1-4 gives the full variable domain: SAVISQKPSRDICQRGTSLTIQCQVDSQVTMMFWYRQQPGQSLTLIATANQGSEATYESGFVIDKFPISRPNLTFSTLTVSNMSPEDSSIYLCSVLPGQGAPQFFGSGTQLSVL.

The rearrangement joins TRBV23-1 to TRBJ1-4; D is possibly TRBD1 (5 bases). TRBV23-1 carries the ORF label, with uncertain function. The V end lost 3 bases, the J end lost 7 bases, and 12 bases lay between the germline ends. This CDR3 spans 14 amino acids. DNA of the CDR3: TGCGCCAGCAGTCATCCCGGGACCAGTGAAAAACTGTTTTTT. Its translation: CASSHPGTSEKLFF.

The V gene is TRBV2, the J gene TRBJ2-5; 11 nucleotides line up with TRBD2. From germline, CDR1 is SNHLY and CDR2 FYNNEI. CDR3 length: 14 residues. The V and J ends lost 6 bases and 4 bases, in that order; junction bases with no gene match: 4. The CDR3 loop reads CASRIGTSGETQYF. The DNA of the CDR3 is TGTGCCAGCAGAATCGGGACTAGCGGAGAGACCCAGTACTTC.

This chain joins TRBV5-1 and TRBJ2-7, with TRBD1 identical over 10 bases. Germline V lookup: CDR1 SGHRS, CDR2 YFSETQ. J lost 1 base, V lost 4 bases, and 5 bases had no gene match. The CDR3 is 15 residues long. DNA of the CDR3: TGCGCCAGCAGCCTGGGACAGGGGTCATCCTACGAGCAGTACTTC. It translates to CASSLGQGSSYEQYF.

J is TRBJ2-1 and V is TRBV15; a possible D gene is TRBD2 (6 bases). There are 14 residues in the CDR3. The germline V gene has CDR1 LNHNV and CDR2 YYDKDF (reference sequence). Trimming took off 4 bases at V and 4 bases at J, with 11 bases between the two ends. The CDR3 sequence: CATSKGGGYNEQFF. The CDR3 DNA is TGTGCCACCAGCAAGGGAGGCGGATACAATGAGCAGTTCTTC. The variable domain in full, with the rest retrieved from reference TRBV15 and TRBJ2-1, is DAMVIQNPRYQVTQFGKPVTLSCSQTLNHNVMYWYQQKSSQAPKLLFHYYDKDFNNEADTPDNFQSRRPNTSFCFLDIRSPGLGDTAMYLCATSKGGGYNEQFFGPGTRLTVL.

This clone appeared a few times. The rearrangement uses TRBV30 and TRBJ1-1, with a weak D call TRBD1 (5 bases). V lost 2 bases, J lost 5 bases, and 18 bases lay in between. The CDR3 covers 15 residues. Germline values: CDR1 GTSNPN, CDR2 SVGIG (reference sequence). The CDR3 DNA follows: TGTGCCTGGAGTCCCCTCCCGGGGGGTGCGACTGAAGCTTTCTTT. Amino acids: CAWSPLPGGATEAFF.

This clone was seen a few times. CDR3 nucleotides: TGCGCCAGCACCCTGGCCACAGATACGCAGTATTTT. Its translation: CASTLATDTQYF. This chain uses TRBV5-1 with TRBJ2-3; D is uncertain. CDR1 SGHRS and CDR2 YFSETQ come from the germline V gene. CDR3 length equals 12 residues. Trimming cost V 6 bases and J 2 bases, with 7 bases left between them.

This clone came up a few times. This rearrangement joins TRBV28 to TRBJ1-2, with D hard to call. Trimming pared 3 bases from V and 10 bases from J, leaving 12 bases between. The CDR3 length is 12 residues. Germline V gene lookup returns CDR1 MDHEN and CDR2 SYDVKM. The CDR3 sequence is CASSFIDGLYTF. CDR3 nucleotides: TGTGCCAGCAGTTTTATAGACGGCCTCTACACCTTC.

This clone has more than one count but fewer than ten. The V call is TRBV5-1, the J call TRBJ2-5, with TRBD1 matching 8 bases. CDR1 SGHRS and CDR2 YFSETQ come from the germline V gene. The length of the CDR3 is 15 residues. J was trimmed by 5 bases and V by 7 bases; bases with no gene match: 13. The CDR3 DNA reads TGCGCCAGCTCCTATCGCACAGGGGGAGAGGAGACCCAGTACTTC. It translates to CASSYRTGGEETQYF.

The chain recombines TRBV29-1 with TRBJ1-5; 7 bases map to TRBD1. This CDR3 spans 12 amino acids. The J segment lost 4 bases and the V segment lost 5 bases, leaving 2 bases of the junction unmatched. Germline V lookup: CDR1 SQVTM, CDR2 ANQGSEA. The CDR3 coding sequence is TGCAGCGTTACAGGGGTAAATCAGCCCCAGCATTTT. It encodes CSVTGVNQPQHF.

The gene calls are TRBV5-6 and TRBJ2-5; TRBD2 matches at 13 bases. Germline V gives CDR1 SGHDT, CDR2 YYEEEE. V lost 4 bases, J lost 3 bases, and 6 bases stayed unmatched. The CDR3 contains 16 residues. As DNA, the CDR3 is TGTGCCAGCAGCGGTGGACTAGCGGGAGCGGAAGAGACCCAGTACTTC. As protein: CASSGGLAGAEETQYF. The full variable domain, with the rest looked up from reference TRBV5-6 and TRBJ2-5, is DAGVTQSPTHLIKTRGQQVTLRCSPKSGHDTVSWYQQALGQGPQFIFQYYEEEERQRGNFPDRFSGHQFPNYSSELNVNALLLGDSALYLCASSGGLAGAEETQYFGPGTRLLVL.

This clone came up once. Different DNA sequences within this sample yield the same CDR3. The chain couples TRBV2 to TRBJ2-7; D unresolved. This CDR3 is built from 11 residues. V was clipped by 5 bases and J by 4 bases, with 6 bases between them. Germline V lookup: CDR1 SNHLY, CDR2 FYNNEI. CDR3: CASSLGYEQYF. The CDR3 DNA follows: TGTGCCAGCAGTTTGGGGTACGAGCAGTACTTC. Full variable domain (outside the CDR3, taken from reference TRBV2 and TRBJ2-7): EPEVTQTPSHQVTQMGQEVILRCVPISNHLYFYWYRQILGQKVEFLVSFYNNEISEKSEIFDDQFSVERPDGSNFTLKIRSTKLEDSAMYFCASSLGYEQYFGPGTRLTVT.

This clone came up a few times. The chain links TRBV5-1 to TRBJ2-3; either TRBD1 or TRBD2 may fit D (5 bases each). This CDR3 is 15 amino acids long. Germline V gene sequence: CDR1 SGHRS, CDR2 YFSETQ. V dropped 1 base and J dropped 1 base, with 10 bases sitting between them. CDR3 loop: CASSLSGGGTDTQYF. The CDR3 nucleotides are TGCGCCAGCAGCTTGTCTGGGGGTGGCACAGATACGCAGTATTTT.

The chain couples TRBV4-3 to TRBJ2-6, with D unresolved. This CDR3 region has 16 residues. Trimming removed 0 bases from V and 0 bases from J, with 6 bases in between. Germline V gives CDR1 LGHNA, CDR2 YSLEER. The CDR3 reads CASSQEIGSGANVLTF. For the CDR3, the DNA is TGCGCCAGCAGCCAAGAAATCGGCTCTGGGGCCAACGTCCTGACTTTC.

The table lists this clone with a few counts. One junction end does not reproduce the germline sequence, and a read error may be involved. The chain carries TRBV30 and TRBJ1-1, with a tentative D call TRBD1 (5 bases). The length of the CDR3 is 14 residues. CDR1 GTSNPN and CDR2 SVGIG come from the germline V gene (reference sequence). CDR3 nucleotide sequence: TGTGCCTGGACCCTGGGGCAGCCCGACACTGAAGCCTTCTTT. It encodes CAWTLGQPDTEAFF.

This clone was recorded a few times. The chain uses TRBV14 and TRBJ2-1, with D perhaps matching TRBD1 or TRBD2 (5 bases each). V was clipped by 1 base and J by 2 bases, with 12 bases between them. The CDR3 has 16 amino acids. Per germline, CDR1 SGHDN and CDR2 FVKESK. The CDR3 here is CASSQGRERPYNEQFF. The CDR3 DNA reads as TGTGCCAGCAGCCAAGGCAGGGAGCGTCCCTACAATGAGCAGTTCTTC.

Only a few counts were recorded for this clone. The chain joins TRBV29-1 to TRBJ2-1, with TRBD2 matching over 8 bases. Losses at the gene ends were 4 bases for V and 7 bases for J; bases not matched to a gene: 6. This CDR3 is built from 13 residues. Germline V gene data show CDR1 as SQVTM and CDR2 as ANQGSEA. CDR3 sequence: CSVAGRAMNEQFF. For the CDR3, the DNA is TGCAGCGTTGCCGGGAGGGCCATGAATGAGCAGTTCTTC.

This chain links TRBV4-2 with TRBJ2-2, with unresolved D. The V gene lost 0 bases and the J gene lost 6 bases, with 8 bases spanning the gap. Germline CDR1 reads LGHNA; CDR2 reads YNFKEQ. CDR3 size: 14 residues. CDR3 bases: TGTGCCAGCAGCCAAGATAGGCGACCCGGGGAGCTGTTTTTT. Translating gives CASSQDRRPGELFF.

Only a few counts were recorded for this clone. The junction and the germline gene differ at one end; a read error may be behind it. This rearrangement joins TRBV30 to TRBJ2-7, with D perhaps matching TRBD1 (6 bases). In germline, CDR1 is GTSNPN, CDR2 SVGIG (reference sequence). This CDR3 region has 13 residues. CDR3 DNA sequence: TGTGCCTGGATTTCACAGGGATCCTCCGAGCAGTACTTC. Translated, it gives CAWISQGSSEQYF.